This TCR beta chain stems from a study of CDR3 diversity in severe acne. MiXCR, run by TCRdb on the PCR reads, gives a single entry per CDR3 protein. The table shows 65,000 to 95,000 distinct CDR3 sequences, with roughly 51% occurring only once. This clonotype was picked up many times. Trimming removed 3 bases at V and 2 bases at J, with 8 bases between. Germline assignment: CDR1 KGHSH and CDR2 LQKENI. CDR3 length: 14 residues. Sequenced material: blood. The J gene is TRBJ1-5, the V gene TRBV18, with unresolved D. The receptor was derived from a male donor in good health, without acne. CDR3 protein: CASSPGRGNQPQHF. DNA for the CDR3: TGTGCCAGCTCACCTGGACGGGGCAATCAGCCCCAGCATTTT.